One and the same sample provided the 2 T cell receptor beta chains below, sequenced in a study of vaccination and CD4 T cells after COVID-19. The assay that was used to sequence DNA from cultured CD4+ T cells was the Oncomine TCR Beta short-read assay. One entry per CDR3 protein results from TCRdb running MiXCR on the PCR reads. The table records 15,000 to 20,000 distinct CDR3 sequences, about 45% of them present only once. These TCRs' antigens remain unknown. Sample time point: late sampling 161 to 241 days after vaccination in three convalescent patients. Treatment in this sample: roughly nine-day PBMC culture with coronavirus spike peptide pools or control peptides (ViraFEST assay). The material sequenced was CD4+ T cells from blood, cultured in vitro, taken about 7 months after SARS-CoV-2 vaccination. The receptors were gathered from a human donor who had recovered from COVID-19.

This clonotype was found a few times. V and J are TRBV7-6 and TRBJ1-5; possible D gene TRBD1, 5 bases. Deletions cut 2 bases from V and 6 bases from J, with 14 bases between. Per germline, CDR1 SGHVS and CDR2 FNYEAQ. This CDR3 is built from 15 residues. CDR3 sequence: CASSLYQGLGQPQHF. In DNA form, the CDR3 reads TGTGCCAGCAGCTTATATCAGGGTCTCGGTCAGCCCCAGCATTTT.

The chain uses TRBV2 and TRBJ2-3; TRBD1 matches 11 bases. Trimming cost V 4 bases and J 4 bases; bases outside gene matches: 4. The CDR3 is made up of 15 amino acids. Germline CDR1 reads SNHLY; CDR2 reads FYNNEI. The CDR3 DNA sequence: TGTGCCAGCAGTGGGGGACAGGGGGATCCAGATACGCAGTATTTT. Translating gives CASSGGQGDPDTQYF.